One and the same sample provided the 10 T cell receptor beta chains below, sequenced in a study of T cell responses to AZD1222 COVID-19 vaccine. TCRdb keeps only in-frame clones here, not all; method: immunoSEQ multiplex PCR. Found here are approximately 190,000 clones, about 94% of them singletons; the top ten hold roughly 9.2%. The sequences come from peripheral blood, collected on day 0 of AZD1222 vaccination. These receptors all come from an adult in good health.

V usage is TRBV6-4 and J usage is TRBJ2-3, with 8 bases aligning to TRBD2. Trimming took 0 bases from V and 4 from J; bases not matched to a gene: 3. The CDR3 consists of 15 residues. Per germline, CDR1 MRHNA and CDR2 SNTAGT. The DNA for the CDR3 is TGTGCCAGCAGTGACTCGACGGGAGGGCCAGATACGCAGTATTTT. Its translation is CASSDSTGGPDTQYF.

The chain is built from TRBV4-1 and TRBJ1-1; D gene unclear. Germline V gene data show CDR1 as MGHRA and CDR2 as YSYEKL. V lost 0 bases to trimming and J lost 0 bases, with 5 bases between them. The CDR3 has 14 amino acids. The CDR3 nucleotides are TGCGCCAGCAGCCAAGAGATTGTGAACACTGAAGCTTTCTTT. Translating gives CASSQEIVNTEAFF.

The V call is TRBV6-5, the J call TRBJ1-5, with D possibly TRBD1 on 5 matching bases. Germline V CDR1 and CDR2: MNHEY, SVGAGI. The length of the CDR3 is 13 residues. V gave up 2 bases and J gave up 7 bases, with 9 bases separating them. The CDR3 region is CASSYGGAQPQHF. CDR3 in DNA: TGTGCCAGCAGTTACGGGGGTGCCCAGCCCCAGCATTTT.

CDR3 sequence reads: CAISRQGGNEKLFF. Written as DNA, the CDR3 is TGTGCCATCAGCAGACAGGGAGGGAATGAAAAACTGTTTTTT. V gene TRBV10-3 combines with J gene TRBJ1-4; 7 bases line up with TRBD1. J was trimmed by 5 bases and V by 6 bases; bases with no gene match: 6. CDR1 is ENHRY, CDR2 SYGVKD, per germline. This CDR3 contains 14 residues.

V gene TRBV4-3 combines with J gene TRBJ2-1; maybe TRBD1 (5 bases). Deletions cut 0 bases from V and 0 bases from J, with 12 bases between. CDR1 and CDR2 from the germline V gene are LGHNA and YSLEER. This CDR3 is 17 amino acids long. The CDR3 is CASSQDLRGSSYNEQFF. The CDR3 nucleotides read TGCGCCAGCAGCCAAGATTTAAGGGGAAGCTCCTACAATGAGCAGTTCTTC.

This sequence joins TRBV21-1 and TRBJ1-2; the table calls TRBD1, which could not be checked here. TRBV21-1 is a pseudogene. The CDR3 consists of 15 residues. The CDR3 here is CASSMGQGFNYGYTF. The DNA for the CDR3 is TGTGCCAGCAGCATGGGACAGGGGTTTAACTATGGCTACACCTTC.

The V and J genes are TRBV5-8 and TRBJ2-7; D call uncertain. This CDR3 has 12 amino acids. The V and J ends lost 0 bases and 4 bases respectively, with 5 bases between them. In germline, CDR1 is SGHTS, CDR2 YDEGEE. CDR3 sequence: CASSLDAYEQYF. The DNA of the CDR3 is TGTGCCAGCAGCTTGGACGCTTACGAGCAGTACTTC. Using reference TRBV5-8 and TRBJ2-7 for the parts outside the CDR3, the full variable domain is EAGVTQSPTHLIKTRGQQATLRCSPISGHTSVYWYQQALGLGLQFLLWYDEGEERNRGNFPPRFSGRQFPNYSSELNVNALELEDSALYLCASSLDAYEQYFGPGTRLTVT.

The chain uses TRBV4-1 and TRBJ2-5; D is ambiguous. Between the trimmed V and J ends, which lost 0 bases and 5 bases, there was a span of 10 bases. From germline, CDR1 is MGHRA and CDR2 YSYEKL. This CDR3 is built from 14 residues. The CDR3 DNA is TGCGCCAGCAGCCAAGATCAGGCCAGGGAGACCCAGTACTTC. As protein: CASSQDQARETQYF.

The chain has TRBV7-9 and TRBJ1-2; maybe TRBD1 (6 bases). Germline assignment: CDR1 SEHNR and CDR2 FQNEAQ (reference sequence). Between the trimmed V and J ends, which lost 7 bases and 8 bases, there was a span of 26 bases. The CDR3 spans 16 residues. For the CDR3, the DNA is TGTGCCAGCACCCGTCTTACGCTTTCAGGGGCGCGGGGCTACACCTTC. Encoded protein: CASTRLTLSGARGYTF.

The chain couples TRBV5-4 to TRBJ2-7; no clear D gene. V was clipped by 0 bases and J by 0 bases, with 7 bases between them. The germline gives CDR1 SGHNT, CDR2 YYREEE (reference sequence). CDR3 length equals 14 residues. Written as DNA, the CDR3 is TGTGCCAGCAGCTTGGAGCCGAGCTCCTACGAGCAGTACTTC. Translating gives CASSLEPSSYEQYF.